The sequence of this T cell receptor beta chain was determined in a study of blood T cells in healthy people across ages. A J-beta primer mix and a sample-barcoded 5' primer were used in a second PCR of roughly 7 to 12 cycles. Using its own MiXCR run on the 5' RACE reads, TCRdb lists one record per CDR3 protein. The repertoire consists of roughly 680,000 distinct CDR3 sequences, with roughly 49% occurring once and the leading ten covering 30% to 35%. The germline V and J ends were trimmed by 1 base and 14 bases, with 8 bases remaining between them. CDR3 length: 11 residues. Germline assignment: CDR1 LGHDT and CDR2 YNNKEL (reference sequence).

Sequencing was carried out using blood. The chain combines TRBV3-1 with TRBJ1-4; D perhaps matches TRBD1 (6 bases). This receptor was obtained from a woman aged 60-75 years in good health. CDR3: CASSQGTALFF. The CDR3, as DNA: TGTGCCAGCAGCCAAGGGACAGCCCTGTTTTTT.